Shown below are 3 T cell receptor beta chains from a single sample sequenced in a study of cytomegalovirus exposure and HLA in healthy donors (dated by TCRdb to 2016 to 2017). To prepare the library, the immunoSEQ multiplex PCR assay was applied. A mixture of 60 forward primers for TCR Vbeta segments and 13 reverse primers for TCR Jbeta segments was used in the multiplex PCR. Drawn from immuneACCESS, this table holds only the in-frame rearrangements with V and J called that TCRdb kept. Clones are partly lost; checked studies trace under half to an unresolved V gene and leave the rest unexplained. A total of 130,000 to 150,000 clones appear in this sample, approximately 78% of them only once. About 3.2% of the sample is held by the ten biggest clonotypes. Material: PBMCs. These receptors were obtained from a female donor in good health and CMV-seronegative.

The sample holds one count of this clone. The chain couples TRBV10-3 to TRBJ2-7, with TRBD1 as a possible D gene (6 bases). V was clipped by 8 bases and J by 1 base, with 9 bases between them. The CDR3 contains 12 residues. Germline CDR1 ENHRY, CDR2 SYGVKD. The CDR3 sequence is CAIGDTSYEQYF. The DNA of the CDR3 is TGTGCCATCGGGGACACTTCCTACGAGCAGTACTTC.

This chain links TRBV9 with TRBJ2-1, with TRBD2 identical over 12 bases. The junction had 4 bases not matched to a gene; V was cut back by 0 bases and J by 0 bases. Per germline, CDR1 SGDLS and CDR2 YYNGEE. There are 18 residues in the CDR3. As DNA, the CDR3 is TGTGCCAGCAGCGTAGTTGGGACTAGCGGGTTCTCCTACAATGAGCAGTTCTTC. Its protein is CASSVVGTSGFSYNEQFF.

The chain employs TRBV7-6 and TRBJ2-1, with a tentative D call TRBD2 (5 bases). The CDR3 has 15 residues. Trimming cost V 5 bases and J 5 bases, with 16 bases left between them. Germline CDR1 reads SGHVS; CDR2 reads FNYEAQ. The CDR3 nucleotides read TGTGCCAGCAGCGGAGGCCCGGGTGGGGACAATGAGCAGTTCTTC. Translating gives CASSGGPGGDNEQFF.